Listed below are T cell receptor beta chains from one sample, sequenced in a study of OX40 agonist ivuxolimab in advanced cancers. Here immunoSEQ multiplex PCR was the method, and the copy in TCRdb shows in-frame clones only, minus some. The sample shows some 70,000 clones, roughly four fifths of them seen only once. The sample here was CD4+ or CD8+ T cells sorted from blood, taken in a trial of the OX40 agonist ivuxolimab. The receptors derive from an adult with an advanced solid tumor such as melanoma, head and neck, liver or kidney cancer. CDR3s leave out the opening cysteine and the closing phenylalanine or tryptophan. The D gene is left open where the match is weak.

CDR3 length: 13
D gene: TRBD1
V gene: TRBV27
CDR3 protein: ASSPRQGKGYEQY

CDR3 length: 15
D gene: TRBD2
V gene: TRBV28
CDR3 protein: ASSPTELAGTSYEQY

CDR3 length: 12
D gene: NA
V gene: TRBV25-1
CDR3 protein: ASRASGRNYEQY

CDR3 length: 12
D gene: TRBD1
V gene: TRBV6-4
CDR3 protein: ASIPQGAEETQY

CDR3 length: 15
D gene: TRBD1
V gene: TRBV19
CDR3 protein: ASSIAGTGVGKGAQH

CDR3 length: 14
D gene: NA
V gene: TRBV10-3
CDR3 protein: AISVGTLLDTGELF

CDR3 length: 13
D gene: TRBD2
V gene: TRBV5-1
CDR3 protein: ASSVSGTSGHEQF

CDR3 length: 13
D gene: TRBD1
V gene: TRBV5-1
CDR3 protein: ASSFSTGGSEPQH

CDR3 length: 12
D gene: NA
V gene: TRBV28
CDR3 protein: ASRPNTGSYGYT

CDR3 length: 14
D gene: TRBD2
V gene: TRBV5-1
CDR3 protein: ASSSWTSGPTGELF

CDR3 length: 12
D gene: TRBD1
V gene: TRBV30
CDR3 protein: AWSTGVSNQPQH

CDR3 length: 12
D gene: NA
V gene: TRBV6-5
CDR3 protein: AIKVTADQETQY

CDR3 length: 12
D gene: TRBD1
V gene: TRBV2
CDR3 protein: ASSGTGFYTEAF

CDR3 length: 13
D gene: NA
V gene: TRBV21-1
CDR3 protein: ASSNKREDGETQY

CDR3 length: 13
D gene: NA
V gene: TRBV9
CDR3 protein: ASSVVARGNTEAF

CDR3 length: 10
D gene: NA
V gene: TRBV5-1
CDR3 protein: ASSGLTETQY

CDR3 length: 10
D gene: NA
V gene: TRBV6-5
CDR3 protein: ASHPRGTEAL

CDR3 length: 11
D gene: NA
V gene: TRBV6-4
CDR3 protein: ASSEIQGQPQH

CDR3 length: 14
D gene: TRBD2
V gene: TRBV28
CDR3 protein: ASSLSLAGGPGEQF

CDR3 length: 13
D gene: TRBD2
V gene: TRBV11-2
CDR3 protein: ASSPDGGGWDEQF

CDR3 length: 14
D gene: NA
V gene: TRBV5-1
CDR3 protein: ASSLDAGSVTGELF

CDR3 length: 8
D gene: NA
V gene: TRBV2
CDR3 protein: ASGGETQY

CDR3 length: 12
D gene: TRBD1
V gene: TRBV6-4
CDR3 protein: ASRPTGGNTEAF

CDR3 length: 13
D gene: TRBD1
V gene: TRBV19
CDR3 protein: ASSITGGRNEKLF

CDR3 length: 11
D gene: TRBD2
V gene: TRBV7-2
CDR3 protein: ASSLAADNEQF

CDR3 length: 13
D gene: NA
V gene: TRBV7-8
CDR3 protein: ASSFQRNHQETQY

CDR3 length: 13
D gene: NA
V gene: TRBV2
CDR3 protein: ASSEMRAQNQPQH

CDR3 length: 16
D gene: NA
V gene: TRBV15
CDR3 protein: ATSRVGSGTLEGNTIY

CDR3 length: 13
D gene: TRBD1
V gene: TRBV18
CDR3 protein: ASSARTGNKETQY

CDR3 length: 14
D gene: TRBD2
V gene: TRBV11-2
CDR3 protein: ASSTLRGRTSYEQY

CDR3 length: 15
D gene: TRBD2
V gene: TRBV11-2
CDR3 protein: ASSLLGTSGAKNIQY

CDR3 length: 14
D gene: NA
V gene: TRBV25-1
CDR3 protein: ASSEFKGEGYNEQF

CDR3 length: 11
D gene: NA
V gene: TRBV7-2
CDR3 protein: ASSLGRENTIY

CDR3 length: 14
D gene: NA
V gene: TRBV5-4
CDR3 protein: ASSLDQGNIQETQY

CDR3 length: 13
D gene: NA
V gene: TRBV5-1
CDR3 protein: ASSGQRGPQETQY

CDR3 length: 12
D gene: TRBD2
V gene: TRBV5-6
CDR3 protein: ASSPGGGSYEQY

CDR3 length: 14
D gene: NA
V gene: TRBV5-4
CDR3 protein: ASSLFGRGETDTQY

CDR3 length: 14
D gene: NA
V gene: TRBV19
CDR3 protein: ASSKPSSGLGTEAF